The rows below give T cell receptor beta chains drawn from one sample of a study of identical twins. A single record per CDR3 protein comes from TCRdb applying MiXCR to the 5' RACE reads. Among hundreds of thousands of distinct CDR3 sequences listed, around 8.3% were seen once. Another study also made use of these data, one on yellow fever vaccine responses in identical twins.

Sequenced sample: PBMCs. The receptors shown here come from a woman aged 18-29 years in good health. CDR3s include the opening cysteine and the closing phenylalanine or tryptophan. A D gene is named only where the DNA matches it firmly. Clone size is not always given. Where it is, it says once, few, many or a class for expanded clones.

CDR3 length,D gene,J gene,V gene,clone size,CDR3 DNA,CDR3 protein
13,-,TRBJ2-7,TRBV11-2,-,TGTGCCAGCAGCTTAGACAGGACCTGGGAGCAGTACTTC,CASSLDRTWEQYF
17,-,TRBJ2-3,TRBV27,-,TGTGCCAGCAGCCTTTTAGGGAGGAGCGACCTTGGAGATACGCAGTATTTT,CASSLLGRSDLGDTQYF
15,-,TRBJ2-7,TRBV20-1,few,TGCAGTGCTAGAGATCGAGCTACCCCAGCCTACGAGCAGTACTTC,CSARDRATPAYEQYF
14,TRBD2,TRBJ2-1,TRBV18,-,TGTGCCAGCTCACGTGGCGGGAGAGATAATGAGCAGTTCTTC,CASSRGGRDNEQFF
15,-,TRBJ2-3,TRBV6-1,-,TGTGCCAGCAGTCGCAGGGGATCTGACACAGATACGCAGTATTTT,CASSRRGSDTDTQYF
15,TRBD2,TRBJ2-2,TRBV5-1,few,TGCGCCAGCAGCCAGAGCGGGACGAACACCGGGGAGCTGTTTTTT,CASSQSGTNTGELFF
13,-,TRBJ2-5,TRBV29-1,few,TGCAGCGTCGTGACAGGCGGGCAAGAGACCCAGTACTTC,CSVVTGGQETQYF
14,-,TRBJ2-3,TRBV24-1,many,TGTGCCACCAGTGATTCCGGGACTACAGATACGCAGTATTTT,CATSDSGTTDTQYF
15,-,TRBJ1-5,TRBV7-2,few,TGTGCCAGCAGCTTAGTTTTTCAGGGTAATCAGCCCCAGCATTTT,CASSLVFQGNQPQHF
14,-,TRBJ2-2,TRBV24-1,many,TGTGCCACCAGTGAACAGGGTCGTACCGGGGAGCTGTTTTTT,CATSEQGRTGELFF